The 14 T cell receptor beta chains below come from one sample, sequenced in a study of T-cell reconstitution after alpha-beta-depleted transplantation in children. The TCRbeta library was prepared with unique molecular identifiers. MiXCR, applied by TCRdb to the PCR reads, yields one record per CDR3 protein. The sample has 100,000 or so distinct CDR3 sequences, 9% to 15% seen once; the top ten hold more than 11%. The sequenced sample was PBMCs from the stem cell graft donor, obtained from the stem cell graft. The receptors derive from a human donor who donated a stem cell graft to a child with inherited bone marrow failure.

This clonotype was found many times. CDR3 in amino acids: CSARDYTQEPQHF. In DNA, the CDR3 is TGCAGTGCTAGAGATTACACCCAGGAGCCCCAGCATTTT. This chain connects TRBV20-1 to TRBJ1-5; D is ambiguous. Looked up from germline, CDR1 is DFQATT and CDR2 is SNEGSKA (reference sequence). V gave up 0 bases and J gave up 8 bases, with 11 bases separating them. The CDR3 consists of 13 residues.

A remark on this clonotype: The junction and the germline gene differ at one end; a read error may be behind it. The J gene is TRBJ1-1, the V gene TRBV11-2; a possible D gene is TRBD1 (5 bases). Germline values: CDR1 SGHAT, CDR2 FQNNGV. This CDR3 comprises 14 residues. CDR3 nucleotide sequence: TGTTCCAGCAGCTTAGAGGGCAGGGTCGTTGAAGCTTTCTTT. It translates to CSSSLEGRVVEAFF.

This chain joins TRBV19 and TRBJ1-5; 7 bases agree with TRBD1. Trimming at V came to 3 bases and at J to 6 bases, leaving 2 bases not matched to a gene. Germline CDR1 is LNHDA and CDR2 is SQIVND (reference sequence). The CDR3 covers 13 residues. This chain's CDR3 is CASSMTGTQPQHF. CDR3 coding DNA: TGTGCCAGTAGTATGACAGGGACTCAGCCCCAGCATTTT.

This clonotype occurred many times. This chain joins TRBV7-9 and TRBJ1-4, with D possibly TRBD1 on 5 matching bases. Per germline, CDR1 SEHNR and CDR2 FQNEAQ (reference sequence). Deletions cut 0 bases from V and 8 bases from J, with 13 bases between. The CDR3 has 15 residues. In DNA, the CDR3 is TGTGCCAGCAGCTTAGCGGGGACCCGCGGAGAAAAACTGTTTTTT. It translates to CASSLAGTRGEKLFF.

There are many counts of this clonotype. The J gene is TRBJ2-7, the V gene TRBV7-3; D is possibly TRBD1 or TRBD2 (6 bases each). V lost 5 bases, J lost 5 bases, and 22 bases lay in between. The germline CDR1 and CDR2 sequences are SGHTA and FQGTGA. The CDR3 runs 16 residues. The CDR3 here is CASSALGGRSENEQYF. CDR3 DNA sequence: TGTGCCAGCAGCGCCTTAGGGGGGCGTAGTGAAAACGAGCAGTACTTC.

This clonotype occurred many times. This rearrangement joins TRBV9 to TRBJ2-7; D possibly uses TRBD1 or TRBD2 (5 bases each). The CDR3 totals 15 residues. V dropped 0 bases and J dropped 6 bases, with 16 bases sitting between them. Germline loops: CDR1 SGDLS, CDR2 YYNGEE. CDR3: CASSVEPGTSAEQYF. The CDR3 DNA is TGTGCCAGCAGCGTAGAACCTGGGACCTCCGCCGAGCAGTACTTC.

This clonotype was seen repeatedly, ten times or more. CDR3 region: CSPPNSGRGETQYF. CDR3 DNA: TGCAGCCCGCCTAATAGCGGGAGAGGGGAGACCCAGTACTTC. The chain employs TRBV20-1 and TRBJ2-5, with TRBD2 identical over 9 bases. This CDR3 has 14 amino acids. Germline V gene lookup returns CDR1 DFQATT and CDR2 SNEGSKA (reference sequence).

This clonotype turned up a few times. The J gene is TRBJ1-2, the V gene TRBV7-9; D remains ambiguous. The CDR3 consists of 14 residues. CDR1 and CDR2 (germline): SEHNR, FQNEAQ (reference sequence). Trimming stripped 1 base from V and 8 bases from J, with 14 bases between. This CDR3 reads CASSLVPGDWGYTF. CDR3 coding DNA: TGTGCCAGCAGCTTAGTTCCGGGCGACTGGGGCTACACCTTC.

This clonotype has at least ten counts. The chain recombines TRBV5-5 with TRBJ2-7; 12 bases match TRBD2. Germline-derived CDR1 and CDR2 are SGHKS and YYEKEE (reference sequence). Losses at the gene ends were 0 bases for V and 2 bases for J; bases not matched to a gene: 3. This CDR3 contains 16 residues. The CDR3 spells CASSLALAGGPYEQYF. CDR3 nucleotide sequence: TGTGCCAGCAGCTTGGCTCTAGCGGGGGGGCCCTACGAGCAGTACTTC.

The table lists this clonotype with many counts. This rearrangement joins TRBV7-9 to TRBJ2-7; no clear D gene. Trimming took off 5 bases at V and 0 bases at J, with 5 bases between the two ends. This CDR3 comprises 12 residues. Germline assignment: CDR1 SEHNR and CDR2 FQNEAQ (reference sequence). In DNA form, the CDR3 reads TGTGCCAGCAGCGGGATCTCCTACGAGCAGTACTTC. Translated, it gives CASSGISYEQYF.

The sample holds many counts of this clonotype. The CDR3 nucleotides are TGTGCCAGCAGCTTGTTACCTCGGGGTGAAGCTTTCTTT. The encoded protein is CASSLLPRGEAFF. The chain has TRBV5-6 and TRBJ1-1; D call uncertain. The V end lost 1 base, the J end lost 7 bases, and 11 bases lay between the germline ends. CDR3 size: 13 residues. Germline loops: CDR1 SGHDT, CDR2 YYEEEE.

This chain links TRBV5-1 with TRBJ1-2, with D perhaps TRBD1 (5 bases). This CDR3 region has 14 residues. Trimming stripped 4 bases from V and 6 bases from J, with 16 bases between. CDR1 and CDR2 (germline): SGHRS, YFSETQ. The CDR3 DNA sequence: TGCGCCAGCAGCCCCGGGGGGTGGAGCGATGGCTACACCTTC. As protein: CASSPGGWSDGYTF.

This clonotype was recorded many times. The V gene is TRBV27, the J gene TRBJ1-6; D possibly corresponds to TRBD1 (5 bases). Trimming stripped 6 bases from V and 10 bases from J, with 13 bases between. The length of the CDR3 is 13 residues. The V gene's germline CDR1 is MNHEY and CDR2 SMNVEV (reference sequence). The CDR3 coding sequence is TGTGCCAGCAGCGGGACGGCGGGGTCACCCCTCCACTTT. Translated, it gives CASSGTAGSPLHF.

V usage is TRBV20-1 and J usage is TRBJ1-4; TRBD1 might be the D (5 bases). V lost 0 bases and J 7 bases, leaving 12 bases between the germline ends. Per germline, CDR1 DFQATT and CDR2 SNEGSKA (reference sequence). This CDR3 is built from 14 residues. DNA for the CDR3: TGCAGTGCTAGAGATACCGGGGGGGGTGAAAAACTGTTTTTT. This codes for CSARDTGGGEKLFF.